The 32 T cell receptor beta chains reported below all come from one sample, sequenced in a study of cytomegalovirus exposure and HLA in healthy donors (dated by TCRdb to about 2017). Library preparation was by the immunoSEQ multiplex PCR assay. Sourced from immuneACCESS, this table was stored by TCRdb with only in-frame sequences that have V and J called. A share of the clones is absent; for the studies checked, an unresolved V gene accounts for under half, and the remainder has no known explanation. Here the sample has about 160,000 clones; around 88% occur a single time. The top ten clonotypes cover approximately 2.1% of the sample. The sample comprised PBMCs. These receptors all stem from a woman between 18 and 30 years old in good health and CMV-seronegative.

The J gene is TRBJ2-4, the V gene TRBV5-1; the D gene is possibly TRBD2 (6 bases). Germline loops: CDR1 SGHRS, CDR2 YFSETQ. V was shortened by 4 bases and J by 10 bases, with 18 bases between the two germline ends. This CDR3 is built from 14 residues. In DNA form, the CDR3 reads TGCGCCAGCAGCCCGGGACTTAGGGACCCTATTCAGTACTTC. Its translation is CASSPGLRDPIQYF.

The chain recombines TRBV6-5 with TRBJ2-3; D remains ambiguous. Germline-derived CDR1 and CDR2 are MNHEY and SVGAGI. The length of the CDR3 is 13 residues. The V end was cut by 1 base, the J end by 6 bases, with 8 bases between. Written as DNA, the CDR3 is TGTGCCAGCAGTTACTTTCCCCTTGATACGCAGTATTTT. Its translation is CASSYFPLDTQYF.

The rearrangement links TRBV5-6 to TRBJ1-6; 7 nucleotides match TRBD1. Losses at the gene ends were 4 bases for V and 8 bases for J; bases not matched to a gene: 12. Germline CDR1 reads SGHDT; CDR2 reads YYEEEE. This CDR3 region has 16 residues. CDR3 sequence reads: CASSPGTVGYDSPLHF. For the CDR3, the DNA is TGTGCCAGCAGCCCTGGGACAGTGGGGTACGATTCACCCCTCCACTTT.

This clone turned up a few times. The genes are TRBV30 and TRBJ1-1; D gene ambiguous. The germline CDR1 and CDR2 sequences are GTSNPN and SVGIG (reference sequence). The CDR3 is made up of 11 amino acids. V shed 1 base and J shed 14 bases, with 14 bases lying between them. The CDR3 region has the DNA TGTGCCTGGAGTGGTGGAGCGACTGGCTTCTTT. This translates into CAWSGGATGFF.

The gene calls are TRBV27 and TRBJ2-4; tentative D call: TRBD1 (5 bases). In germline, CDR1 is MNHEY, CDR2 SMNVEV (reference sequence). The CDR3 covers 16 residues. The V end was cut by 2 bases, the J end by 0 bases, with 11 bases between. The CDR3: CASSLRGTVAKNIQYF. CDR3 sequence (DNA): TGTGCCAGCAGTTTAAGGGGAACCGTAGCCAAAAACATTCAGTACTTC.

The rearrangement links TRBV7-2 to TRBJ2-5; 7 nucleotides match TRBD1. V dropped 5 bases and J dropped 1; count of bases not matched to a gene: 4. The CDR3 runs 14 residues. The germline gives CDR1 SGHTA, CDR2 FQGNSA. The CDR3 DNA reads TGTGCCAGCAGCAGGGGGCCGCCCCAAGAGACCCAGTACTTC. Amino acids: CASSRGPPQETQYF. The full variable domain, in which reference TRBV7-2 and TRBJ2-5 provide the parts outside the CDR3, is GAGVSQSPSNKVTEKGKDVELRCDPISGHTALYWYRQSLGQGLEFLIYFQGNSAPDKSGLPSDRFSAERTGGSVSTLTIQRTQQEDSAVYLCASSRGPPQETQYFGPGTRLLVL.

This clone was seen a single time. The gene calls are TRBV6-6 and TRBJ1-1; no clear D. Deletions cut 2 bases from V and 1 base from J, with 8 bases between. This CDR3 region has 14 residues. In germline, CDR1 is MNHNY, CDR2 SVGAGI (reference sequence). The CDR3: CASSYSPWNTEAFF. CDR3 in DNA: TGTGCCAGCAGTTACAGCCCCTGGAACACTGAAGCTTTCTTT.

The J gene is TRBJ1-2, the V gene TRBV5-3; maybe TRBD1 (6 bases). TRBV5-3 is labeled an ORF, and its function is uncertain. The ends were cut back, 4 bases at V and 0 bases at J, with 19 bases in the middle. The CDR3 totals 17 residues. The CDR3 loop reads CARSRRQVIAANYGYTF. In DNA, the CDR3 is TGTGCCAGAAGCCGGCGACAGGTCATAGCAGCTAACTATGGCTACACCTTC.

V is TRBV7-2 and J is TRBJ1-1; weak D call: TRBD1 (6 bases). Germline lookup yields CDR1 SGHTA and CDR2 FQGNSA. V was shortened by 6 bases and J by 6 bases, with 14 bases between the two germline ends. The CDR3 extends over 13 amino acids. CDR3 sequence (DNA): TGTGCCAGCAGTCAGGGGAATAGCCCTGAAGCTTTCTTT. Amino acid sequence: CASSQGNSPEAFF.

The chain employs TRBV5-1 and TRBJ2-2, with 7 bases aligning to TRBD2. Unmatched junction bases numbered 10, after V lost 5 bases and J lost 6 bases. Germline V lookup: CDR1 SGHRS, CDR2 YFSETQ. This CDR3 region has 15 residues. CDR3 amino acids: CASRPGGTVPGELFF. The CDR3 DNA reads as TGCGCCAGCAGACCGGGGGGAACGGTCCCCGGGGAGCTGTTTTTT.

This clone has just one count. The CDR3 region is CASSFPIRTGTSTDTQYF. CDR3 DNA: TGTGCCAGCAGCTTTCCCATTAGGACAGGAACTAGCACAGATACGCAGTATTTT. The chain uses TRBV7-9 and TRBJ2-3, with 7 positions matching TRBD1. V shed 3 bases, J shed 0 bases, and the junction held 12 bases outside the gene matches. CDR3 length: 18 residues. CDR1 and CDR2 from the germline V gene are SEHNR and FQNEAQ (reference sequence).

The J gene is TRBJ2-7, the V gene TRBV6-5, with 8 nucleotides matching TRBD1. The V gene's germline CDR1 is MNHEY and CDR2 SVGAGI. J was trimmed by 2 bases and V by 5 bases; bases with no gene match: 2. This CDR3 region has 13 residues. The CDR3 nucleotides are TGTGCCAGCAGTAAGGGACAGGCCTACGAGCAGTACTTC. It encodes CASSKGQAYEQYF.

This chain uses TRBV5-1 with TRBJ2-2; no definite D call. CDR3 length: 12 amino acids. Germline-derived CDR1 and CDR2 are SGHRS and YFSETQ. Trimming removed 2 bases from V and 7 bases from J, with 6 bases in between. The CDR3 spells CASSFRNGELFF. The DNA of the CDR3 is TGCGCCAGCAGCTTTAGAAACGGGGAGCTGTTTTTT.

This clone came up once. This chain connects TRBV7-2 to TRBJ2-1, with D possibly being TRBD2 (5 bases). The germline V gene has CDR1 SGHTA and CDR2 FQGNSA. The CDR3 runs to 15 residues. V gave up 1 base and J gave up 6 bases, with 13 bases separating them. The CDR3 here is CASSLGSRGFNEQFF. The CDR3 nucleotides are TGTGCCAGCAGCTTAGGCTCTAGAGGGTTCAATGAGCAGTTCTTC.

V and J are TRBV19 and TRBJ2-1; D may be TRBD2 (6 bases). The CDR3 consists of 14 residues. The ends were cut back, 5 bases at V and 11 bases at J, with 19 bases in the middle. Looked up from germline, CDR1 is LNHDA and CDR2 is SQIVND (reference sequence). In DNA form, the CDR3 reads TGTGCCAGTAGTGATCGCCGGGGGAAGAATAAGCAGTTCTTC. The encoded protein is CASSDRRGKNKQFF.

The CDR3 loop reads CASCQMGGGNQPQHF. CDR3 DNA: TGTGCCAGCTGCCAAATGGGAGGTGGCAATCAGCCCCAGCATTTT. The chain is built from TRBV28 and TRBJ1-5; D is undetermined. V lost 8 bases, J lost 2 bases, and 16 bases lay in between. The CDR3 runs to 15 residues. Per germline, CDR1 MDHEN and CDR2 SYDVKM. The full variable domain, rest sourced from reference TRBV28 and TRBJ1-5, is DVKVTQSSRYLVKRTGEKVFLECVQDMDHENMFWYRQDPGLGLRLIYFSYDVKMKEKGDIPEGYSVSREKKERFSLILESASTNQTSMYLCASCQMGGGNQPQHFGDGTRLSIL.

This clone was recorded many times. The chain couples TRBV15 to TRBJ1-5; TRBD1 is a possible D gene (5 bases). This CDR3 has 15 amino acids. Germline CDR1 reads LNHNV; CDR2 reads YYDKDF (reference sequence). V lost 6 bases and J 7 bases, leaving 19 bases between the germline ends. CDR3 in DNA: TGTGCCACCAGGGGAGGCAGGGTAAGGGGACAGCCCCAGCATTTT. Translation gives CATRGGRVRGQPQHF.

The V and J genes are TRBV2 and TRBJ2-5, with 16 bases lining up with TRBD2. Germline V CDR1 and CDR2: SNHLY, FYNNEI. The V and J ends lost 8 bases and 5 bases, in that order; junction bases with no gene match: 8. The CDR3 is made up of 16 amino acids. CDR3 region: CASAGTSGGVLETQYF. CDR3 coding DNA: TGTGCCAGCGCTGGGACTAGCGGGGGGGTGCTTGAGACCCAGTACTTC.

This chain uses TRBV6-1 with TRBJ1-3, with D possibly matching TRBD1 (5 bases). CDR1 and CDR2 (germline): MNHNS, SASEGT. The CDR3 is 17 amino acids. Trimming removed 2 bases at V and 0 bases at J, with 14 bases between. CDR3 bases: TGTGCCAGCAGTGAAACCAGGTTCAGGGTCTCTGGAAACACCATATATTTT. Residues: CASSETRFRVSGNTIYF.

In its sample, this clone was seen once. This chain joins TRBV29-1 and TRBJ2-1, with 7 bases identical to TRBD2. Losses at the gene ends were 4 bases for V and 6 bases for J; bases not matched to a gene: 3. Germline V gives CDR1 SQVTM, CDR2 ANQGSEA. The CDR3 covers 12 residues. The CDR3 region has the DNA TGCAGCGTTGTGCCTAGCGGCAATGAGCAGTTCTTC. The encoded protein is CSVVPSGNEQFF.

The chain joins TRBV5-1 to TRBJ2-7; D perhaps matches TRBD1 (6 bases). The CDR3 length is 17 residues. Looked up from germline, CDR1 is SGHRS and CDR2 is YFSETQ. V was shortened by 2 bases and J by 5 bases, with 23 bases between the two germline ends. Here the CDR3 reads CASSLKFKSGTTDEQYF. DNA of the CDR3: TGCGCCAGCAGCTTAAAATTTAAATCCGGGACAACAGACGAGCAGTACTTC.

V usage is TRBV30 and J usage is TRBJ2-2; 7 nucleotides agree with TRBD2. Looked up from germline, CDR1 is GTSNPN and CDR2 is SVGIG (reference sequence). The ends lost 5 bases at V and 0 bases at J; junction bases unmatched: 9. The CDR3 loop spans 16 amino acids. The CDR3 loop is CAWALAVLANTGELFF. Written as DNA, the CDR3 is TGTGCCTGGGCCCTAGCGGTACTCGCGAACACCGGGGAGCTGTTTTTT.

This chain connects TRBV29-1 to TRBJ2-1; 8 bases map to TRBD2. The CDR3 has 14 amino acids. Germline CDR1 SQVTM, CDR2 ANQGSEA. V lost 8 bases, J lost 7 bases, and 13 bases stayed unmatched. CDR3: CSFWGAGGLNEQFF. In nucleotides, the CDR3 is TGCAGCTTCTGGGGGGCGGGGGGACTGAATGAGCAGTTCTTC.

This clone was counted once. The CDR3 DNA reads as TGCGCCAGCAGACCCTCTCTAGCTCCGGCCCCCTACGAGCAGTACTTC. Amino acids: CASRPSLAPAPYEQYF. The chain is built from TRBV5-1 and TRBJ2-7; tentative D call: TRBD2 (5 bases). The ends were cut back, 5 bases at V and 2 bases at J, with 20 bases in the middle. Germline CDR1 is SGHRS and CDR2 is YFSETQ. The CDR3 contains 16 residues.

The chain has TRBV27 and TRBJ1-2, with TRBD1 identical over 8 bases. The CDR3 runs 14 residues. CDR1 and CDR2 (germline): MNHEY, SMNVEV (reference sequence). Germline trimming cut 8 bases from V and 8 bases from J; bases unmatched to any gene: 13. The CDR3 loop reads CASRPDRVRRGYTF. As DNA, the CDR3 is TGTGCCAGCCGCCCGGACAGGGTACGAAGGGGCTACACCTTC.

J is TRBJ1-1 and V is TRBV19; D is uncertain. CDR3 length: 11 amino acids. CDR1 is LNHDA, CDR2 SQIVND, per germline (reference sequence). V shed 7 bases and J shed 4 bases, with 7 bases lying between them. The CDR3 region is CASIRGTEAFF. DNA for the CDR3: TGTGCCAGTATCCGGGGCACTGAAGCTTTCTTT.

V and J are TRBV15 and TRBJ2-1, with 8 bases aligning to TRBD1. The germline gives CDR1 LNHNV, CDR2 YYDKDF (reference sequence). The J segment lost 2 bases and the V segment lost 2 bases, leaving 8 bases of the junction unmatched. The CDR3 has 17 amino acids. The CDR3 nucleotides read TGTGCCACCAGCAGACCCCGACAGGGGCGCGCCTACAATGAGCAGTTCTTC. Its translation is CATSRPRQGRAYNEQFF.

CDR3 in amino acids: CASPQQPGELFF. For the CDR3, the DNA is TGCGCCAGCCCTCAACAACCCGGGGAGCTGTTTTTT. The chain employs TRBV10-1 and TRBJ2-2; no clear D. This CDR3 comprises 12 residues. The germline gives CDR1 WNHNN, CDR2 SYGVQD (reference sequence). V lost 8 bases and J 6 bases, leaving 10 bases between the germline ends.

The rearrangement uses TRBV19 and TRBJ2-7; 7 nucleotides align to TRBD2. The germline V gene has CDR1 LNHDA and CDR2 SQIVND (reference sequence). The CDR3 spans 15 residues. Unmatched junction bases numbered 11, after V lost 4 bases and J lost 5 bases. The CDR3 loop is CASSSTIGRTHEQYF. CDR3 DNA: TGTGCCAGTAGTAGTACTATCGGGAGGACCCACGAGCAGTACTTC.

CDR3 in amino acids: CASSLGQGGEANYGYTF. In DNA, the CDR3 is TGCGCCAGCAGCCTGGGACAGGGGGGGGAAGCTAACTATGGCTACACCTTC. The chain is built from TRBV4-1 and TRBJ1-2; 11 bases map to TRBD1. The CDR3 loop spans 17 amino acids. The V gene's germline CDR1 is MGHRA and CDR2 YSYEKL. Unmatched junction bases numbered 7, after V lost 4 bases and J lost 0 bases.

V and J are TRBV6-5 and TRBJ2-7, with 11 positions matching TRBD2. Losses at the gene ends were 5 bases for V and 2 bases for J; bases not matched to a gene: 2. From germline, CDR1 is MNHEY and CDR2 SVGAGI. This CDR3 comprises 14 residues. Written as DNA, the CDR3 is TGTGCCAGCAGTCTAGCGGGAGGCACCTACGAGCAGTACTTC. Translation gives CASSLAGGTYEQYF.

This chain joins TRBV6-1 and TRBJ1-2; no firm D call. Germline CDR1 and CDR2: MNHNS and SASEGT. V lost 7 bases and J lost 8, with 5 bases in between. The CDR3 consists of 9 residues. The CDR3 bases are TGTGCCAGCAAAGAGGGCTACACCTTC. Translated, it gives CASKEGYTF.